This T cell receptor beta chain is drawn from a study of naive and memory T cell subsets. General study findings and limits: In naive cells, over 95% of TCR sequences were seen only once. Clonotypes here are unpaired alpha or beta chain sequences.

Cells stained for CD3, CD4, CD8, CD45RA, CD27 and viability were sorted into four CD45RA/CD27 subsets. V was trimmed by 2 bases and J by 3 bases, leaving 15 bases between them. Germline CDR1 KGHSH, CDR2 LQKENI. The CDR3 covers 16 residues. This clonotype has a handful of counts. Its antigen is unknown. Both TRBC1 and TRBC2 were covered by a beta constant-region primer of two equimolar oligonucleotides. One entry per CDR3 protein results from TCRdb running MiXCR on the UMI-ligation and nested PCR reads. The table shows some 4,500 distinct CDR3 sequences, with roughly 7% occurring only once. The sample taken for sequencing was CD4+ TEMRA cells from blood. Subset noted: effector memory re-expressing CD45RA, CD45RA+ CD27-. The clonotype comes from a human donor in good health. The chain is built from TRBV18 and TRBJ2-3, with D tentatively TRBD1 (6 bases). CDR3 sequence: CASSPGMAGATDTQYF. The CDR3 DNA sequence: TGTGCCAGCTCACCAGGGATGGCAGGGGCAACAGATACGCAGTATTTT.